These 28 T cell receptor beta chains came from one sample sequenced in a study of CD8+ T cells in alopecia areata. Isolated RNA was reverse transcribed into cDNA used as the sequencing template. TCRdb keeps only in-frame clones here, not all; method: immunoSEQ multiplex PCR. The sample has 150,000 to 200,000 clones, roughly 60% seen once; the top ten hold approximately 1.3%. Treatment denoted: oral pan-JAK inhibitor, 5-10 mg twice daily. The sequenced sample was CD4+ T cells sorted from blood, obtained between weeks 47 and 50, from a patient treated with tofacitinib. The receptor set was obtained from a human donor with alopecia areata.

The genes are TRBV30 and TRBJ1-3; possibly TRBD1 for D (5 bases). This CDR3 spans 13 amino acids. Germline-derived CDR1 and CDR2 are GTSNPN and SVGIG (reference sequence). Trimming left V 7 bases short and J 5 bases short, with 15 bases between. The CDR3 coding sequence is TGTGCCTCCAGGGAGGGCGGGAGAAACACCATATATTTT. Residues: CASREGGRNTIYF.

V usage is TRBV12-5 and J usage is TRBJ2-5, with D unresolved. Germline CDR1 LGHNT, CDR2 FRNRAP. The CDR3 totals 16 residues. V shed 0 bases and J shed 5 bases, with 16 bases lying between them. The CDR3 DNA sequence: TGTGCTAGTGGTTTGGTACCCAGCCGAGCCCGGGAGACCCAGTACTTC. Translating it yields CASGLVPSRARETQYF.

V usage is TRBV13 and J usage is TRBJ1-2; tentatively, D is TRBD1 (5 bases). V was trimmed by 7 bases and J by 8 bases, leaving 17 bases between them. CDR1 PRHDT and CDR2 FYEKMQ come from the germline V gene (reference sequence). This CDR3 is 13 amino acids long. CDR3 loop: CASTKRDGGGYTF. CDR3 DNA: TGTGCCAGCACCAAACGGGACGGCGGAGGCTACACCTTC.

The CDR3 nucleotides are TGTGCCTGGAGGGACAGGGTTCAAAACACTGAAGCTTTCTTT. Amino acids: CAWRDRVQNTEAFF. The J gene is TRBJ1-1, the V gene TRBV30; 8 bases align to TRBD1. The J segment lost 2 bases and the V segment lost 3 bases, leaving 5 bases of the junction unmatched. Germline V lookup: CDR1 GTSNPN, CDR2 SVGIG (reference sequence). This CDR3 spans 14 amino acids.

This chain connects TRBV7-2 to TRBJ1-3, with 10 bases matching TRBD1. Germline CDR1 and CDR2: SGHTA and FQGNSA. The V segment lost 1 base and the J segment 1 base; nucleotides outside the gene matches: 4. The CDR3 consists of 17 residues. CDR3 in DNA: TGTGCCAGCAGCTTAGACCGGGACAGGGGTTCTGGAAACACCATATATTTT. Protein sequence: CASSLDRDRGSGNTIYF. The full variable domain, completed using reference TRBV7-2 and TRBJ1-3, is GAGVSQSPSNKVTEKGKDVELRCDPISGHTALYWYRQSLGQGLEFLIYFQGNSAPDKSGLPSDRFSAERTGGSVSTLTIQRTQQEDSAVYLCASSLDRDRGSGNTIYFGEGSWLTVV.

This clone was seen only a few times. The CDR3: CASSSIGPENIQYF. DNA of the CDR3: TGCGCCAGCAGCTCGATTGGACCTGAAAACATTCAGTACTTC. The genes are TRBV5-1 and TRBJ2-4; D call uncertain. The CDR3 runs 14 residues. Germline V CDR1 and CDR2: SGHRS, YFSETQ. V was clipped by 3 bases and J by 5 bases, with 12 bases between them.

This chain links TRBV5-6 with TRBJ1-2; the D gene is possibly TRBD1 (6 bases). Germline-derived CDR1 and CDR2 are SGHDT and YYEEEE. V was shortened by 4 bases and J by 4 bases, with 14 bases between the two germline ends. The CDR3 is 14 amino acids. The CDR3 is CASSPQGRIYGYTF. As DNA, the CDR3 is TGTGCCAGCAGCCCACAGGGACGGATCTATGGCTACACCTTC.

J is TRBJ1-5 and V is TRBV30; tentative D call: TRBD1 (5 bases). V lost 0 bases and J 5 bases, leaving 11 bases between the germline ends. The germline gives CDR1 GTSNPN, CDR2 SVGIG (reference sequence). The CDR3 covers 14 residues. CDR3 nucleotides: TGTGCCTGGAGTGTGGGGCGGATTGATCAGCCCCAGCATTTT. Its translation is CAWSVGRIDQPQHF.

The chain recombines TRBV30 with TRBJ1-5, with D unresolved. The CDR3 is made up of 14 amino acids. Germline V lookup: CDR1 GTSNPN, CDR2 SVGIG (reference sequence). Trimming left V 2 bases short and J 4 bases short, with 12 bases between. In DNA form, the CDR3 reads TGTGCCTGGAGTTCAGGAGCGATAAATCAGCCCCAGCATTTT. The encoded protein is CAWSSGAINQPQHF. Supplemented by reference TRBV30 and TRBJ1-5, the full variable domain reads SQTIHQWPATLVQPVGSPLSLECTVEGTSNPNLYWYRQAAGRGLQLLFYSVGIGQISSEVPQNLSASRPQDRQFILSSKKLLLSDSGFYLCAWSSGAINQPQHFGDGTRLSIL.

This sequence joins TRBV7-2 and TRBJ1-2; the D is unclear. Germline assignment: CDR1 SGHTA and CDR2 FQGNSA. The V and J ends lost 4 bases and 7 bases respectively, with 16 bases between them. This CDR3 comprises 14 residues. CDR3 coding DNA: TGTGCCAGCAGCTCTCCTGGGCCCCCCGTTGGCTACACCTTC. This translates into CASSSPGPPVGYTF.

The chain recombines TRBV10-3 with TRBJ2-1, with D perhaps matching TRBD1 (6 bases). V was trimmed by 10 bases and J by 4 bases, leaving 17 bases between them. The CDR3 sequence is 14 residues long. Germline CDR1 is ENHRY and CDR2 is SYGVKD. For the CDR3, the DNA is TGTGCCACTTTCACAGGGTTTGGGTACAATGAGCAGTTCTTC. This sequence encodes CATFTGFGYNEQFF.

The CDR3 region has the DNA TGCGCCAGCAGCCAACAAGGGTCACGTAGGAGCACTGAAGCTTTCTTT. Amino acids: CASSQQGSRRSTEAFF. The rearrangement joins TRBV4-3 to TRBJ1-1, with D unclear. Trimming removed 2 bases from V and 4 bases from J, with 17 bases in between. Germline V gives CDR1 LGHNA, CDR2 YSLEER. The CDR3 totals 16 residues.

This sequence joins TRBV30 and TRBJ1-6; no clear D gene. Germline CDR1 GTSNPN, CDR2 SVGIG (reference sequence). The V end lost 5 bases, the J end lost 4 bases, and 9 bases lay between the germline ends. This CDR3 has 13 amino acids. This CDR3 reads CAWAPDYNSPLHF. The CDR3 nucleotides read TGTGCCTGGGCCCCAGATTATAATTCACCCCTCCACTTT.

J is TRBJ1-1 and V is TRBV10-3; D not resolved. Trimming removed 4 bases at V and 1 base at J, with 10 bases between. CDR1 is ENHRY and CDR2 is SYGVKD in the germline V gene. The CDR3 spans 14 residues. The CDR3 loop is CAISAQRTNTEAFF. The CDR3 DNA sequence: TGTGCCATCAGTGCACAGCGGACGAACACTGAAGCTTTCTTT.

For this clone: This sample includes further DNA sequences coding for the same CDR3. This chain joins TRBV30 and TRBJ2-1; D is possibly TRBD1 (6 bases). V was cut by 0 bases and J by 7 bases, with 7 bases left in between. The germline V gene encodes CDR1 GTSNPN and CDR2 SVGIG (reference sequence). The CDR3 sequence is 12 residues long. Here the CDR3 DNA reads TGTGCCTGGAGTGTAAGGGGGAATGAGCAGTTCTTC. Its translation is CAWSVRGNEQFF. The full variable domain, with the rest looked up from reference TRBV30 and TRBJ2-1, is SQTIHQWPATLVQPVGSPLSLECTVEGTSNPNLYWYRQAAGRGLQLLFYSVGIGQISSEVPQNLSASRPQDRQFILSSKKLLLSDSGFYLCAWSVRGNEQFFGPGTRLTVL.

The chain recombines TRBV4-3 with TRBJ1-3; D possibly corresponds to TRBD1 (6 bases). Germline loops: CDR1 LGHNA, CDR2 YSLEER. The V and J ends lost 1 base and 3 bases respectively, with 10 bases between them. There are 15 residues in the CDR3. CDR3 DNA sequence: TGCGCCAGCAGCCAAGTACAGGGTTTTGGAAACACCATATATTTT. It specifies CASSQVQGFGNTIYF.

A few counts support this clone. V is TRBV28 and J is TRBJ1-2; D not resolved. Germline assignment: CDR1 MDHEN and CDR2 SYDVKM. The CDR3 is 12 amino acids. V shed 5 bases and J shed 4 bases, with 8 bases lying between them. CDR3 coding DNA: TGTGCCAGCAGTCTCGCTCCCTATGGCTACACCTTC. Translation: CASSLAPYGYTF.

This clone has a single count. The J gene is TRBJ2-6, the V gene TRBV9, with 7 bases that match TRBD1. CDR3 length: 19 residues. J gave up 1 base and V 1 base, and 11 bases lay outside the gene matches. Germline values: CDR1 SGDLS, CDR2 YYNGEE. This CDR3 is CASSVRDRVRSSGANVLTF. The CDR3, as DNA: TGTGCCAGCAGCGTACGAGACAGGGTTAGGAGTTCTGGGGCCAACGTCCTGACTTTC.

The gene calls are TRBV29-1 and TRBJ1-1; TRBD1 matches 8 bases. V was clipped by 2 bases and J by 11 bases; unmatched bases: 1. This CDR3 is 10 amino acids long. CDR1 and CDR2 from the germline V gene are SQVTM and ANQGSEA. CDR3 residues: CSVEQGAAFF. The DNA for the CDR3 is TGCAGCGTTGAACAGGGGGCGGCTTTCTTT. The whole variable domain, filled in from reference TRBV29-1 and TRBJ1-1, reads SAVISQKPSRDICQRGTSLTIQCQVDSQVTMMFWYRQQPGQSLTLIATANQGSEATYESGFVIDKFPISRPNLTFSTLTVSNMSPEDSSIYLCSVEQGAAFFGQGTRLTVV.

This CDR3 is CAIRNVQNTQYF. In DNA form, the CDR3 reads TGTGCCATCAGGAACGTACAAAATACGCAGTATTTT. This chain connects TRBV10-3 to TRBJ2-3; D is unclear. The ends were cut back, 6 bases at V and 7 bases at J, with 11 bases in the middle. CDR1 and CDR2 (germline): ENHRY, SYGVKD. The CDR3 runs to 12 residues.

DNA of the CDR3: TGTGCCAGCAGCGGACTGACAGATAATTCACCCCTCCACTTT. Translated, it gives CASSGLTDNSPLHF. The V gene is TRBV9, the J gene TRBJ1-6, with D maybe TRBD1 (5 bases). Germline CDR1 reads SGDLS; CDR2 reads YYNGEE. The CDR3 has 14 amino acids. The V gene lost 3 bases and the J gene lost 5 bases, with 9 bases spanning the gap.

The rearrangement joins TRBV29-1 to TRBJ1-2; TRBD1 matches at 8 bases. Germline-derived CDR1 and CDR2 are SQVTM and ANQGSEA. The CDR3 runs to 12 residues. V was clipped by 2 bases and J by 13 bases; unmatched bases: 9. The CDR3 here is CSVEPWTGRFTF. CDR3 DNA sequence: TGCAGCGTTGAACCCTGGACAGGGAGGTTCACCTTC.

The chain is built from TRBV2 and TRBJ1-3; the match to TRBD1 covers 7 bases. V lost 5 bases, J lost 3 bases, and 10 bases stayed unmatched. The germline V gene has CDR1 SNHLY and CDR2 FYNNEI. The CDR3 spans 16 residues. CDR3 nucleotides: TGTGCCAGCAGTATAAACAGGGGAAATCTTGGAAACACCATATATTTT. Translated, it gives CASSINRGNLGNTIYF.

The CDR3 region has the DNA TGTGCCAGCAGTCTGTGGACAGGGGGCACCGGGGAGCTGTTTTTT. This gives the protein CASSLWTGGTGELFF. The chain recombines TRBV7-2 with TRBJ2-2; 10 bases align to TRBD1. The ends lost 6 bases at V and 4 bases at J; junction bases unmatched: 5. The CDR3 consists of 15 residues. The V gene's germline CDR1 is SGHTA and CDR2 FQGNSA.

The J gene is TRBJ2-6, the V gene TRBV18; TRBD1 might be the D (6 bases). Trimming removed 3 bases from V and 4 bases from J, with 10 bases in between. The CDR3 has 15 residues. CDR1 and CDR2 (germline): KGHSH, LQKENI. CDR3 sequence reads: CASSPAGAGANVLTF. CDR3 DNA sequence: TGTGCCAGCTCACCGGCAGGGGCCGGGGCCAACGTCCTGACTTTC.

A few counts support this clone. The rearrangement uses TRBV27 and TRBJ2-7, with D perhaps TRBD1 (6 bases). The length of the CDR3 is 16 residues. Trimming took 4 bases from V and 0 from J, leaving 16 bases between them. Germline CDR1 is MNHEY and CDR2 is SMNVEV (reference sequence). This chain's CDR3 is CASSSPQGSGSYEQYF. The CDR3 nucleotides are TGTGCCAGCAGTTCCCCACAGGGTAGTGGCTCCTACGAGCAGTACTTC.

This sequence joins TRBV6-5 and TRBJ1-5; possibly TRBD1 for D (6 bases). The CDR3 sequence is 15 residues long. Trimming took 2 bases from V and 0 from J, leaving 8 bases between them. Germline lookup yields CDR1 MNHEY and CDR2 SVGAGI. This CDR3 reads CASSYPDSSNQPQHF. CDR3 DNA: TGTGCCAGCAGTTACCCGGACAGTAGCAATCAGCCCCAGCATTTT.

The chain combines TRBV5-1 with TRBJ2-2; D uncertain. Per the germline V gene, CDR1 is SGHRS and CDR2 is YFSETQ. The V gene lost 3 bases and the J gene lost 1 base, with 10 bases spanning the gap. This CDR3 is built from 15 residues. CDR3: CASSYKTGNTGELFF. The DNA for the CDR3 is TGCGCCAGCAGCTATAAGACTGGGAACACCGGGGAGCTGTTTTTT.